The rows below give T cell receptor beta chains drawn from one sample of a study of cytomegalovirus exposure and HLA in healthy donors. Only in-frame clones appear in the TCRdb table, and some are missing; sequencing was by immunoSEQ multiplex PCR. Of 250,000 or so clones detected, about 90% appear once; the ten largest clones hold around 12%. Sequenced: PBMCs. The origin of the receptors is a man aged 18 to 30 in good health and CMV-seropositive. CDR3s include the opening cysteine and the closing phenylalanine or tryptophan. Each record gives: J gene, D gene, clone size, V gene, CDR3 DNA, CDR3 protein. D genes are given only for firm matches. Rows give clone size only sometimes, using once, few, many, or a class for an expanded clone.

J: TRBJ2-7; D: .; size: .; V: TRBV18; DNA: TGTGCCAGCTCACCCCAGAGGGCTTCGGATGAGCAGTACTTC; CDR3: CASSPQRASDEQYF
J: TRBJ1-4; D: .; size: once; V: TRBV6-5; DNA: TGTGCCAGCTCCAAAACCGGGGCGGCTAATGAAAAACTGTTTTTT; CDR3: CASSKTGAANEKLFF
J: TRBJ1-2; D: .; size: .; V: TRBV6-1; DNA: TGTGCCAGCAGTGAAGGGCCGACCCGTAACTATGGCTACACCTTC; CDR3: CASSEGPTRNYGYTF
J: TRBJ1-1; D: .; size: .; V: TRBV19; DNA: TGTGCCAGTAGTATACCCCCGGCGGGGAATGCCCCGAACACTGAAGCTTTCTTT; CDR3: CASSIPPAGNAPNTEAFF
J: TRBJ2-5; D: .; size: .; V: TRBV29-1; DNA: TGCAGCGCCCGATGGGGGACAAGTATAAGACAAGAGACCCAGTACTTC; CDR3: CSARWGTSIRQETQYF
J: TRBJ2-4; D: TRBD2; size: .; V: TRBV5-1; DNA: TGCGCCAGCAGCTTGGTCGGGGACTACAGAAACATTCAGTACTTC; CDR3: CASSLVGDYRNIQYF
J: TRBJ2-1; D: TRBD2; size: .; V: TRBV7-9; DNA: TGTGCCAGCAGCCAAGGACTAGCGGGCTACAATGAGCAGTTCTTC; CDR3: CASSQGLAGYNEQFF
J: TRBJ2-1; D: .; size: .; V: TRBV5-1; DNA: TGCGCCAGCATAGGAGGGGGAGTGGGTAATGAGCAGTTCTTC; CDR3: CASIGGGVGNEQFF
J: TRBJ1-1; D: .; size: .; V: TRBV21-1; DNA: TGTGCCAGCAGCACACAGACAGGGGTGATGAACACTGAAGCTTTCTTT; CDR3: CASSTQTGVMNTEAFF
J: TRBJ2-7; D: .; size: .; V: TRBV6-5; DNA: TGTGCCAGCAGTTACAGGGGACAATCCTACGAGCAGTACTTC; CDR3: CASSYRGQSYEQYF
J: TRBJ2-3; D: TRBD1; size: .; V: TRBV5-1; DNA: TGCGCCAGCAGCGGTGGGACAGGGGGTGTCACAGATACGCAGTATTTT; CDR3: CASSGGTGGVTDTQYF
J: TRBJ1-5; D: .; size: .; V: TRBV5-6; DNA: TGTGCCAGCAGCTTGGGGGAAGAGGGAGACAATCAGCCCCAGCATTTT; CDR3: CASSLGEEGDNQPQHF
J: TRBJ2-1; D: .; size: .; V: TRBV11-3; DNA: TGTGCCAGCAGCTTAGATCTCGGAGTGGACGGCTCCTACAATGAGCAGTTCTTC; CDR3: CASSLDLGVDGSYNEQFF
J: TRBJ1-3; D: .; size: .; V: TRBV4-3; DNA: TGCGCCAGCAGCCAAGATACGGGGGCTAGAGGAAACACCATATATTTT; CDR3: CASSQDTGARGNTIYF
J: TRBJ1-4; D: TRBD1; size: .; V: TRBV5-1; DNA: TGCGCCAGCAGCCCCGGGACAGGTCGTAATGAAAAACTGTTTTTT; CDR3: CASSPGTGRNEKLFF
J: TRBJ2-1; D: TRBD2; size: .; V: TRBV27; DNA: TGTGCCAGTCAGACTAGCGGGAATGGTGAGCAGTTCTTC; CDR3: CASQTSGNGEQFF
J: TRBJ1-2; D: TRBD1; size: few; V: TRBV2; DNA: TGTGCCAGCAGTGTAGGGACAGTGGTTGGCTACACCTTC; CDR3: CASSVGTVVGYTF
J: TRBJ2-1; D: .; size: .; V: TRBV5-6; DNA: TGTGCCAGCAGCACTCTGGACTCTTACAATGAGCAGTTCTTC; CDR3: CASSTLDSYNEQFF